Shown below are 22 T cell receptor beta chains from a single sample sequenced in a study of T cell clones after liver transplantation. Sequencing used immunoSEQ multiplex PCR; TCRdb keeps in-frame clones, though not all of them. The sample lists around 77,000 clones, roughly 80% seen once, with approximately 0.73% in the top ten. This sample comprised CD4+ T cells from blood, obtained 12 months after liver transplant. The source of these receptors is a human patient who received a liver transplant. A subset of T cells may come from the graft donor.

This clone came up a few times. The chain joins TRBV6-1 to TRBJ2-7; TRBD1 is a possible D gene (5 bases). This CDR3 spans 12 amino acids. CDR1 and CDR2 from the germline V gene are MNHNS and SASEGT. Trimming took off 8 bases at V and 3 bases at J, with 11 bases between the two ends. For the CDR3, the DNA is TGTGCCAGCGGAGTGACAGTCTACGAGCAGTACTTC. Residues: CASGVTVYEQYF.

CDR3 bases: TGTGCCAGCAGCTTAGGGGGGCCGCCGGAGACCCAGTACTTC. This encodes CASSLGGPPETQYF. This chain connects TRBV7-9 to TRBJ2-5; tentative D call: TRBD1 (6 bases). Per germline, CDR1 SEHNR and CDR2 FQNEAQ (reference sequence). The CDR3 loop spans 14 amino acids. V was clipped by 1 base and J by 5 bases, with 11 bases between them.

The chain uses TRBV11-2 and TRBJ2-2, with D perhaps being TRBD1 or TRBD2 (8 bases each). The CDR3 is 17 residues long. The ends were cut back, 5 bases at V and 2 bases at J, with 18 bases in the middle. Germline V gene data show CDR1 as SGHAT and CDR2 as FQNNGV. The CDR3 sequence: CASSRSGGTGNTGELFF. Here the CDR3 DNA reads TGTGCCAGCAGCCGGTCGGGGGGGACAGGCAACACCGGGGAGCTGTTTTTT.

This clone was detected a few times. The chain employs TRBV9 and TRBJ2-5; tentative D call: TRBD2 (6 bases). The CDR3 extends over 14 amino acids. CDR1 and CDR2 from the germline V gene are SGDLS and YYNGEE. Trimming stripped 4 bases from V and 2 bases from J, with 12 bases between. The CDR3 DNA sequence: TGTGCCAGCAGCCCGGGACTTTCTCAAGAGACCCAGTACTTC. This codes for CASSPGLSQETQYF.

The genes are TRBV5-1 and TRBJ2-5, with 9 bases lining up with TRBD2. After removal of 1 base from V and 5 bases from J, the junction contained 6 bases not matched to a gene. The CDR3 length is 15 residues. Germline V lookup: CDR1 SGHRS, CDR2 YFSETQ. The CDR3 nucleotides read TGCGCCAGCAGCTTGTTCGCGGGAGGGAGGGAGACCCAGTACTTC. It is translated as CASSLFAGGRETQYF.

This clone was seen only a few times. V gene TRBV6-1 combines with J gene TRBJ1-4; 8 positions match TRBD1. The ends lost 0 bases at V and 9 bases at J; junction bases unmatched: 12. Germline CDR1 MNHNS, CDR2 SASEGT. There are 17 residues in the CDR3. The CDR3, as DNA: TGTGCCAGCAGTGAAGCCTATGGACAGGGCGATAGGAAAAAACTGTTTTTT. This encodes CASSEAYGQGDRKKLFF.

This chain joins TRBV7-2 and TRBJ2-5; 9 bases line up with TRBD2. V was pared by 5 bases and J by 4 bases, with 14 bases of the junction left unmatched. Germline lookup yields CDR1 SGHTA and CDR2 FQGNSA. The CDR3 extends over 17 amino acids. The CDR3 spells CASSPRPFTSGSETQYF. CDR3 coding DNA: TGTGCCAGCAGCCCCAGACCTTTTACTAGCGGGTCAGAGACCCAGTACTTC.

The chain uses TRBV28 and TRBJ1-4, with unresolved D. Trimming removed 6 bases from V and 7 bases from J, with 15 bases in between. CDR3 length equals 14 residues. CDR1 is MDHEN and CDR2 is SYDVKM in the germline V gene. The CDR3 loop is CASSTPSGSEKLFF. CDR3 sequence (DNA): TGTGCCAGCAGCACTCCCTCGGGGAGTGAAAAACTGTTTTTT. The full variable domain, with the rest looked up from reference TRBV28 and TRBJ1-4, is DVKVTQSSRYLVKRTGEKVFLECVQDMDHENMFWYRQDPGLGLRLIYFSYDVKMKEKGDIPEGYSVSREKKERFSLILESASTNQTSMYLCASSTPSGSEKLFFGSGTQLSVL.

The CDR3 loop reads CASSFSPSGYEQYF. The CDR3 nucleotides read TGTGCCAGCAGCTTTAGCCCCTCCGGCTACGAGCAGTACTTC. The chain joins TRBV7-2 to TRBJ2-7; D gene unclear. Trimming took off 3 bases at V and 3 bases at J, with 12 bases between the two ends. The CDR3 runs to 14 residues. Germline V gene sequence: CDR1 SGHTA, CDR2 FQGNSA.

The J gene is TRBJ2-3, the V gene TRBV7-9, with D maybe TRBD2 (7 bases). In germline, CDR1 is SEHNR, CDR2 FQNEAQ (reference sequence). V was pared by 0 bases and J by 2 bases, with 9 bases between. The CDR3 extends over 15 amino acids. CDR3 DNA: TGTGCCAGCAGCTTAGCGCGGGGGCCCACAGATACGCAGTATTTT. This translates into CASSLARGPTDTQYF.

J is TRBJ2-3 and V is TRBV7-9, with a weak D call TRBD2 (7 bases). The CDR3 extends over 15 amino acids. V lost 5 bases to trimming and J lost 6 bases, with 18 bases between them. Per germline, CDR1 SEHNR and CDR2 FQNEAQ (reference sequence). For the CDR3, the DNA is TGTGCCAGCAGCCCTAGGGGGGGTCTTGAGGATACGCAGTATTTT. Translating it yields CASSPRGGLEDTQYF. Complete variable domain (other parts from reference TRBV7-9 and TRBJ2-3): DTGVSQNPRHKITKRGQNVTFRCDPISEHNRLYWYRQTLGQGPEFLTYFQNEAQLEKSRLLSDRFSAERPKGSFSTLEIQRTEQGDSAMYLCASSPRGGLEDTQYFGPGTRLTVL.

The chain joins TRBV19 to TRBJ2-7, with 10 bases that match TRBD1. CDR3 length: 16 residues. Germline trimming cut 4 bases from V and 0 bases from J; bases unmatched to any gene: 6. Germline values: CDR1 LNHDA, CDR2 SQIVND (reference sequence). In DNA form, the CDR3 reads TGTGCCAGTAGTACACGGGACAGGGGTAGCTCCTACGAGCAGTACTTC. It translates to CASSTRDRGSSYEQYF.

The rearrangement links TRBV7-2 to TRBJ2-2; 7 nucleotides align to TRBD2. The junction had 14 bases not matched to a gene; V was cut back by 5 bases and J by 8 bases. The CDR3 sequence is 16 residues long. Per the germline V gene, CDR1 is SGHTA and CDR2 is FQGNSA. The CDR3 spells CASSRSPIAGVGELFF. Written as DNA, the CDR3 is TGTGCCAGCAGCCGCTCCCCTATAGCGGGTGTAGGGGAGCTGTTTTTT.

This chain links TRBV29-1 with TRBJ2-5; 7 bases are shared with TRBD1. This CDR3 spans 12 amino acids. The germline V gene encodes CDR1 SQVTM and CDR2 ANQGSEA. V shed 7 bases and J 5 bases; nucleotides not matched to a gene: 7. The CDR3 DNA reads TGCAGCGCGAACAGGGGACAGGAGACCCAGTACTTC. It is translated as CSANRGQETQYF.

The chain is built from TRBV5-1 and TRBJ2-4; 7 bases are shared with TRBD2. Per germline, CDR1 SGHRS and CDR2 YFSETQ. The J segment lost 9 bases and the V segment lost 0 bases, leaving 3 bases of the junction unmatched. The CDR3 extends over 13 amino acids. CDR3 nucleotide sequence: TGCGCCAGCAGCTTGGATCCGGGAGGCATTCAGTACTTC. Translated: CASSLDPGGIQYF.

J is TRBJ1-1 and V is TRBV2; 8 bases match TRBD1. With V trimmed by 6 bases and J by 7 bases, 13 bases remained unmatched. Germline lookup yields CDR1 SNHLY and CDR2 FYNNEI. The CDR3 loop spans 15 amino acids. The CDR3 DNA sequence: TGTGCCAGCAGGTCAGGGGGCGTTAGTGTTAGTGAAGCTTTCTTT. Encoded protein: CASRSGGVSVSEAFF.

The chain joins TRBV19 to TRBJ1-1; the match to TRBD1 covers 8 bases. Trimming cost V 5 bases and J 0 bases; bases outside gene matches: 5. The CDR3 extends over 15 amino acids. The germline CDR1 and CDR2 sequences are LNHDA and SQIVND (reference sequence). The CDR3 region is CASSYSGQVNTEAFF. For the CDR3, the DNA is TGTGCCAGTAGTTATTCGGGACAGGTGAACACTGAAGCTTTCTTT.

The genes are TRBV29-1 and TRBJ2-1, with 7 bases fitting TRBD1. J gave up 7 bases and V 6 bases, and 9 bases lay outside the gene matches. The CDR3 loop spans 13 amino acids. Germline values: CDR1 SQVTM, CDR2 ANQGSEA. The CDR3 spells CSVRPDRRNEQFF. In DNA form, the CDR3 reads TGCAGCGTCCGGCCGGACAGGCGGAATGAGCAGTTCTTC.

The chain recombines TRBV7-2 with TRBJ2-4, with a weak D call TRBD1 (6 bases). With 6 bases removed from V and 9 bases from J, the gap between germline ends came to 12 bases. The CDR3 runs 12 residues. Germline CDR1 reads SGHTA; CDR2 reads FQGNSA. CDR3 in amino acids: CASSSRGSIQYF. CDR3 nucleotides: TGTGCCAGCAGTTCCAGGGGATCCATTCAGTACTTC. Full variable domain (missing parts from reference TRBV7-2 and TRBJ2-4): GAGVSQSPSNKVTEKGKDVELRCDPISGHTALYWYRQSLGQGLEFLIYFQGNSAPDKSGLPSDRFSAERTGGSVSTLTIQRTQQEDSAVYLCASSSRGSIQYFGAGTRLSVL.

This chain links TRBV19 with TRBJ1-5; D is ambiguous. Germline CDR1 reads LNHDA; CDR2 reads SQIVND (reference sequence). The V end was cut by 6 bases, the J end by 1 base, with 19 bases between. This CDR3 comprises 17 residues. The CDR3 sequence is CASRSNWGRISNQPQHF. As DNA, the CDR3 is TGTGCCAGTAGAAGTAATTGGGGAAGAATAAGCAATCAGCCCCAGCATTTT.

This chain connects TRBV14 to TRBJ2-5; 8 bases agree with TRBD1. After removal of 1 base from V and 7 bases from J, the junction contained 2 bases not matched to a gene. The CDR3 has 13 residues. Germline values: CDR1 SGHDN, CDR2 FVKESK. CDR3 region: CASSQGTGRTQYF. CDR3 sequence (DNA): TGTGCCAGCAGCCAAGGGACAGGGAGGACCCAGTACTTC.

This clone appeared a few times. The V gene is TRBV7-2, the J gene TRBJ1-5; D is uncertain. The CDR3 covers 13 residues. The germline V gene encodes CDR1 SGHTA and CDR2 FQGNSA. Trimming left V 0 bases short and J 4 bases short, with 4 bases between. Here the CDR3 DNA reads TGTGCCAGCAGCTTAGCTGTAAATCAGCCCCAGCATTTT. Translating it yields CASSLAVNQPQHF.